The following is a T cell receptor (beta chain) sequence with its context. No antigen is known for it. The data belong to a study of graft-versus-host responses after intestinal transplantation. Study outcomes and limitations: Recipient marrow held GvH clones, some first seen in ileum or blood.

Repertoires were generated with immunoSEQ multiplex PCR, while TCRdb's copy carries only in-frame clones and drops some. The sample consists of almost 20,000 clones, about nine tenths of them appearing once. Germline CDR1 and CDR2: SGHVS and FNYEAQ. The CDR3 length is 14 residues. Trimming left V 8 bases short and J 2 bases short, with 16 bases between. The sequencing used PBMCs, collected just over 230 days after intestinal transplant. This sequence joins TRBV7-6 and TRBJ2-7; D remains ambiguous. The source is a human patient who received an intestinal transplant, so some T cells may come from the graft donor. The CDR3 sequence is CASARVPETYEQYF. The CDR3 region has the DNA TGTGCCAGCGCAAGGGTCCCAGAGACCTACGAGCAGTACTTC.